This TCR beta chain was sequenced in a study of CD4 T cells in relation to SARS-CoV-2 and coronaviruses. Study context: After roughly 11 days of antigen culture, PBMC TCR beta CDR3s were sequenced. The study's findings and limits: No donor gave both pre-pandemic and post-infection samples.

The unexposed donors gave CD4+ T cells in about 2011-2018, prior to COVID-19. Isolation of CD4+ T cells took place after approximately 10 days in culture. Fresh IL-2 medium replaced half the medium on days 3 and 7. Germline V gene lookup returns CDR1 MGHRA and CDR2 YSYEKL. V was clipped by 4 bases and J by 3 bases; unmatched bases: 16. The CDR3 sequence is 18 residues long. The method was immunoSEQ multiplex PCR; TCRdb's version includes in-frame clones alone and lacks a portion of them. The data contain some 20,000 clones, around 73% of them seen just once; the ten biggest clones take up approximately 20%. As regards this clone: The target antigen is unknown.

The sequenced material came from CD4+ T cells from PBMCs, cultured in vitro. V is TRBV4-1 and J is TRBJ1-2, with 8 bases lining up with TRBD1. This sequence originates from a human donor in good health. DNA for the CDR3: TGCGCCAGCAGCCTCCATGGGGACAGGAAGGCAGGCGACTATGGCTACACCTTC. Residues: CASSLHGDRKAGDYGYTF.